This entry features one T cell receptor (beta chain) sequence. These data belong to a study of blood T cell repertoires in COVID-19. Study-wide background: COVID-19 samples from acute and convalescent phases originated in the United States, Italy and Spain.

Cohort assignment relied on participant-reported clinical history. Recovery among Cohort 3 donors was established by two negative PCRs, clearance, or symptom resolution. V gave up 1 base and J gave up 3 bases, with 7 bases separating them. The CDR3 loop spans 13 amino acids. Per the germline V gene, CDR1 is SGHVS and CDR2 is FNYEAQ. Source study methods: Reference gene primer amplification in the assay estimated nucleated cell counts. Profiled with immunoSEQ multiplex PCR; TCRdb holds only in-frame clones, not every one. The DNA was the basis for D and trimming; V, J and clone size are from that table. The table records about 140,000 clones, about 87% of them present only once.

The chain employs TRBV7-6 and TRBJ2-7; D is possibly TRBD2 (6 bases). Material for sequencing was PBMCs or T cells enriched from blood (not recorded which). The source is a man aged 60 to 69 who had recovered from COVID-19. CDR3 region: CASSLGGVYEQYF. The CDR3 nucleotides are TGTGCCAGCAGCTTAGGGGGGGTCTACGAGCAGTACTTC.